A selection of T cell receptor beta chains follows, all from one sample in a study of blood T cell repertoires in COVID-19. The data were produced by immunoSEQ multiplex PCR, yet TCRdb's version contains in-frame clones alone and is incomplete. The table has 150,000 to 200,000 clones, roughly four fifths seen once. The material sequenced was peripheral blood. The receptor set was obtained from a man aged 55 to 70 with active or convalescent COVID-19. CDR3s include the opening cysteine and the closing phenylalanine or tryptophan. D genes are given only for firm matches.

>TRBJ1-2|TRBV3-1/TRBV3-2|TRBD1
TGTGCCAGCAGCCAAGGCCCGACAGGGAACTATGGCTACACCTTC
CASSQGPTGNYGYTF
>TRBJ2-1|TRBV5-4|TRBD2
TGTGCCAGCAGCTTGACCGGGACTAGGACTCCGTTCTTC
CASSLTGTRTPFF
>TRBJ1-2|TRBV19|TRBD1
TGTGCCAGTAGTATGACAGGGGGCTACTATGGCTACACCTTC
CASSMTGGYYGYTF
>TRBJ2-1|TRBV27|TRBD2
TGTGCCAGCAGCCCGATAGCGGGGGGCTACAATGAGCAGTTCTTC
CASSPIAGGYNEQFF
>TRBJ1-5|TRBV7-2|-
TGTGCCAGCAGCTTAAATCTAGGACAGCCCCAGCATTTT
CASSLNLGQPQHF
>TRBJ2-7|TRBV19|-
TGTGCCAGTAACGAACAGGACCCCCCCTACGAGCAGTACTTC
CASNEQDPPYEQYF
>TRBJ2-2|TRBV7-2|TRBD2
TGTGCCAGCAGCTTAGCAGGACTAGCCAACGGGGAGCTGTTTTTT
CASSLAGLANGELFF
>TRBJ1-6|TRBV19|TRBD1
TGTGCCAGTAGCCGGCGACAGGGGGATTCCTATAATTCACCCCTCCACTTT
CASSRRQGDSYNSPLHF
>TRBJ2-7|TRBV3-1/TRBV3-2|TRBD2
TGTGCCAGCAGCAAACGTAGGCGGGAGGCTAAGGAGCAGTACTTC
CASSKRRREAKEQYF
>TRBJ2-7|TRBV19|-
TGTGCCAGTGGCGCAGGGGTCTCCTACGAGCAGTACTTC
CASGAGVSYEQYF